Listed below are T cell receptor beta chains from one sample, sequenced in a study of T cells in Graves' hyperthyroidism and ophthalmopathy. One entry per CDR3 protein, called by TCRdb with MiXCR from the multiplex PCR reads. This sample yields around 300,000 distinct CDR3 sequences, of which less than 20% are seen a single time; about 35% belongs to the top ten. The material sequenced was blood. The receptors derive from a man over 45 with Graves' ophthalmopathy. CDR3s include the opening cysteine and the closing phenylalanine or tryptophan.

v_gene	j_gene	CDR3aa
TRBV11-1	TRBJ2-1	CASSRREGRSYNEQFF
TRBV15	TRBJ2-7	CATSRGGLGYEQYF
TRBV12-3/TRBV12-4	TRBJ2-3	CASSFSAGGTDTQYF
TRBV11-2	TRBJ2-7	CASSSQQSGAYEQYF
TRBV5-1	TRBJ2-1	CASSSLHGDEQFF
TRBV7-6	TRBJ2-1	CASSFRWRERYNEQFF
TRBV5-1	TRBJ2-7	CASRTDSHPTHEQYF
TRBV5-1	TRBJ2-7	CASSPGQSLSYEQYF
TRBV6-1	TRBJ1-1	CASSPTEWGTEAFF
TRBV2	TRBJ2-2	CASRRDLNTGELFF
TRBV9	TRBJ1-3	CASSPRTRSSGNTIYF
TRBV27	TRBJ2-3	CASSLSGPSVWTDTQYF
TRBV6-1	TRBJ1-6	CASSPGTGVSPLHF
TRBV5-1	TRBJ2-1	CASSLRWGTGGTDNEQFF
TRBV11-2	TRBJ1-4	CASSPTSDRLFF
TRBV2	TRBJ2-3	CASSPLAGQSTDTQYF
TRBV6-2/TRBV6-3	TRBJ2-3	CASSYGGTDTQYF
TRBV12-3/TRBV12-4	TRBJ2-3	CASSLALGGAGTDTQYF
TRBV7-9	TRBJ1-1	CASSHVGRVGPEAFF
TRBV10-3	TRBJ2-5	CAISESLGVGETQYF
TRBV12-3/TRBV12-4	TRBJ2-7	CASSLEGGGLFYEQYF
TRBV28	TRBJ1-5	CASSLFGGTGNQPQHF
TRBV20-1	TRBJ2-3	CRIGAGASTDTQYF
TRBV6-5	TRBJ1-5	CASSYSRQAGQPQHF
TRBV28	TRBJ1-3	CASSFPIGPSGNTIYF
TRBV5-1	TRBJ2-3	CASKIASPSTDTQYF
TRBV10-3	TRBJ2-1	CAISDGTPGYNEQFF
TRBV19	TRBJ1-3	CASIHPPSGYTIYF
TRBV5-1	TRBJ2-5	CASSWGQGLGQTQYF
TRBV29-1	TRBJ1-1	CSGGSDRQNTEAFF
TRBV5-1	TRBJ2-7	CASSLGGVLSYEQYF
TRBV11-2	TRBJ2-1	CASSLMTEYNEQFF
TRBV2	TRBJ2-2	CASGKGTNTGELFF
TRBV27	TRBJ2-2	CASSLSGSLGELFF
TRBV28	TRBJ2-7	CASSSQRGSYEQYF
TRBV5-6	TRBJ2-3	CASSSLGFSTDTQYF
TRBV28	TRBJ1-1	CASSWAAPGAEAFF
TRBV10-3	TRBJ2-5	CATREQETQYF
TRBV20-1	TRBJ2-3	CSASPFTSGLTDTQYF
TRBV25-1	TRBJ2-3	CASSQGGRTDTQYF
TRBV20-1	TRBJ2-4	CSVGGTDFAKNIQYF
TRBV18	TRBJ2-1	CASSPFGTGQGPNEQFF
TRBV2	TRBJ2-5	CASSEAGGEETQYF
TRBV15	TRBJ2-7	CATSPAGYQQYF
TRBV2	TRBJ2-1	CASGTSGRTEQFF
TRBV9	TRBJ2-1	CASSVPLEGGSSYNEQFF
TRBV19	TRBJ2-7	CASTADQGREQYF
TRBV27	TRBJ1-5	CASSLSFGEYSNQPQHF